This T cell receptor beta chain was found in a study of molecular identifiers for immune sequencing clone quantification. TCRdb re-called the PCR reads with MiXCR, one entry per CDR3 protein. The repertoire holds some 96,000 distinct CDR3 sequences, with about 24% as singletons. This clonotype occurred many times. Deletions cut 2 bases from V and 1 base from J, with 14 bases between. The CDR3 is made up of 17 amino acids. Germline assignment: CDR1 ENHRY and CDR2 SYGVKD. The clonotype was recovered from a human donor in good health. Some libraries in this study had Jurkat cell RNA spiked in. The rearrangement joins TRBV10-3 to TRBJ2-2; D might be TRBD1 (5 bases). What was sequenced was naive CD8+ T cells from blood, with Jurkat cell RNA spiked in. This sample's subset: FACS-sorted CD8+CD4-CCR7+CD45RA+ naive T cells. The DNA of the CDR3 is TGTGCCATCAGTGAGGAGGTTGGACACTTGAACACCGGGGAGCTGTTTTTT. Its translation: CAISEEVGHLNTGELFF.